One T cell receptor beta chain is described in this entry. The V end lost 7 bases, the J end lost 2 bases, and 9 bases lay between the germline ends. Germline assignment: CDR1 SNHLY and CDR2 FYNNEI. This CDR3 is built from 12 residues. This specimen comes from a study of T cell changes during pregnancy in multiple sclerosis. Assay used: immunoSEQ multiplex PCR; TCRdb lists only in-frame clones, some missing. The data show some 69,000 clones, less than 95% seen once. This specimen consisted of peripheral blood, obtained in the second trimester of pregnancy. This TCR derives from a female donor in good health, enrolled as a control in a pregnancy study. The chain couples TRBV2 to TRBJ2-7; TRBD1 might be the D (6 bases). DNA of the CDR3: TGTGCCAGCATGGGGGCCGCCTACGAGCAGTACTTC. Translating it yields CASMGAAYEQYF.